Detailed here is one T cell receptor beta chain. At least ten counts were recorded for this clonotype. Its antigen specificity is not known. Within one base of it there is no much larger clone, and no base qualities were kept. These data are taken from a study of CD8 T cells in ankylosing spondylitis (TCRdb year 2017). In the study overall: To find TCR variants linked to disease, the study profiled T cell receptor beta repertoires in ankylosing spondylitis patients and healthy donors. The full study cohort was made up of roughly 25 ankylosing spondylitis patients and 108 healthy donors. Peripheral blood samples were taken, and synovial fluid was additionally collected from ankylosing spondylitis patients.

V is pruned by 5 bases and J by 3 bases, leaving 1 base of the junction without a gene match. The CDR3 runs 14 amino acids, cysteine and phenylalanine included. Only the CDR3 DNA is retained, 42 bases long and in frame from the first base. In the germline V gene, CDR1 corresponds to MDHEN and CDR2 to SYDVKM. For sequencing, an Illumina HiSeq 2500 was employed. Quantitative 5'-RACE with molecular barcodes was used to prepare TCR beta libraries. The paper's data handling went like this. Disease-linked TCR variants were identified with a new computational method built on a probabilistic model of VDJ rearrangement. The public reads were reanalyzed by TCRdb: fastp trimming at Q25, MiXCR alignment, in-frame beta chains only. Merged by CDR3 protein, the rows form single entries marked with the most common genes and DNA. Clone size and V and J calls follow TCRdb, not the original study. This sample is represented by approximately 200,000 distinct CDR3 sequences; around 13% of them were singletons. The ten largest clones take up approximately 11% of the sample.

Findings and caveats that apply to the study as a whole: Blood from ankylosing spondylitis patients appeared to be characterized by a TCR beta motif made up of about 8 highly homologous amino acid variants. Some motif variants were previously reported in synovial fluid and blood of reactive arthritis patients, suggesting common disease-initiation mechanisms. The disease-linked clones showed a CD8+ phenotype and occurred at relatively low frequencies in peripheral blood. Significant enrichment of the disease-linked clones was reported in matched synovial fluid samples from ankylosing spondylitis patients.

The rearranged segments are TRBV28 and TRBJ2-2; 9 bases in between match TRBD2. The clonotype comes from a female donor with ankylosing spondylitis or in good health (not recorded which). Sample: blood, either unsorted or a sorted T cell fraction (not recorded which). The DNA sequence is as follows: TGTGCCAGCAGTCTAGCGGGACACACCGGGGAGCTGTTTTTT. The resulting protein is CASSLAGHTGELFF.